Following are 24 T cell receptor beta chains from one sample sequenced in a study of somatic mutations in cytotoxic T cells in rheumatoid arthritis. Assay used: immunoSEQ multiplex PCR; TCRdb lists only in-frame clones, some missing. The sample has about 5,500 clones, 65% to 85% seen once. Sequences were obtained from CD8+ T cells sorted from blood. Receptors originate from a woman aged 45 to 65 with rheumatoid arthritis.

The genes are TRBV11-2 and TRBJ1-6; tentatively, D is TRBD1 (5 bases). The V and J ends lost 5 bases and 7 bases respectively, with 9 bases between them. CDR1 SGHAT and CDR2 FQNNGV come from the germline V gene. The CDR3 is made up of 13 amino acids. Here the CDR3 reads CASSQGWNSPLHF. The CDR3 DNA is TGTGCCAGCAGCCAGGGCTGGAATTCACCCCTCCACTTT.

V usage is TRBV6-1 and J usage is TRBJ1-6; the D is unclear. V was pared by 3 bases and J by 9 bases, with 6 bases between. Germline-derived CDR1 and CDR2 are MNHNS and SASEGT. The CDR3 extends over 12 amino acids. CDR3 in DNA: TGTGCCAGCAGTGATCCGGGTTCACCCCTCCACTTT. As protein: CASSDPGSPLHF.

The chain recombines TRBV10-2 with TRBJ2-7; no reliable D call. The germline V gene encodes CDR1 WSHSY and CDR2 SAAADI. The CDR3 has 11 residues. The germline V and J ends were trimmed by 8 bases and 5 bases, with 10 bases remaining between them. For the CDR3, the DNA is TGCGCCAGCTCTGTTGAGAACGAGCAGTACTTC. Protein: CASSVENEQYF.

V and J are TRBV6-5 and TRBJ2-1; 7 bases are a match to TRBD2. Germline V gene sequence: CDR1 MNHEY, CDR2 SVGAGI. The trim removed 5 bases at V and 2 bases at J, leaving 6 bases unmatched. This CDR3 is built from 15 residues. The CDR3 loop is CASSAGTNPYNEQFF. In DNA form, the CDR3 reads TGTGCCAGCAGTGCCGGGACTAACCCCTACAATGAGCAGTTCTTC.

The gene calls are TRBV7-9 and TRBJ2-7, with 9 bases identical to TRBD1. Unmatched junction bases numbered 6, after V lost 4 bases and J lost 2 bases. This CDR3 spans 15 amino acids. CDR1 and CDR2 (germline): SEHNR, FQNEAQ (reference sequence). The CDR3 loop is CASSSTGTGPYEQYF. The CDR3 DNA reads TGTGCCAGCAGCTCGACTGGGACAGGGCCCTACGAGCAGTACTTC.

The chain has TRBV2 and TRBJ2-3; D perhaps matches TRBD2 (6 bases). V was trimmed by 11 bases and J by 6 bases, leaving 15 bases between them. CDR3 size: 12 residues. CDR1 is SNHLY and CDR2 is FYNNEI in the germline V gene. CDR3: CAYWEETDTQYF. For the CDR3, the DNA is TGTGCCTACTGGGAGGAGACGGATACGCAGTATTTT.

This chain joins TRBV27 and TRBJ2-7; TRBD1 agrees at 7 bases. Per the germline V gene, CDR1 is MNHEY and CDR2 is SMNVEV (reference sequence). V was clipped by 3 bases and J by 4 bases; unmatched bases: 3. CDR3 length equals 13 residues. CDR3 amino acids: CASSLNRGYEQYF. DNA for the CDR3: TGTGCCAGCAGTTTGAACAGGGGTTACGAGCAGTACTTC.

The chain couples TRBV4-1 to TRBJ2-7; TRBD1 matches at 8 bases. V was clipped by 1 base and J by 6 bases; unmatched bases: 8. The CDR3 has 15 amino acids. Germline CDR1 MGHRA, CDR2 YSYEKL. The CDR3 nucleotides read TGCGCCAGCAGCCAAGCACCGGGACAGGATGTCGAGCAGTACTTC. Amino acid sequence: CASSQAPGQDVEQYF.

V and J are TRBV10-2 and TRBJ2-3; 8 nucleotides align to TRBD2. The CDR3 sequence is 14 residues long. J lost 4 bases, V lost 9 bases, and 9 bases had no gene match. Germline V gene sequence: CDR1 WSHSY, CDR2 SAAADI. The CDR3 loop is CASRTSGYADTQYF. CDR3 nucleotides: TGCGCCAGTAGAACTAGCGGATACGCAGATACGCAGTATTTT.

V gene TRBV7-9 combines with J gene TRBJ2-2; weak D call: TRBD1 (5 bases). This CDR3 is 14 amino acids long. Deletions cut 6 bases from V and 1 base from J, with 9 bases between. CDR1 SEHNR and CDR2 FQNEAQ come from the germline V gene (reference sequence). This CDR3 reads CASRIGQNTGELFF. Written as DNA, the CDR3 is TGTGCCAGCAGAATCGGACAGAACACCGGGGAGCTGTTTTTT.

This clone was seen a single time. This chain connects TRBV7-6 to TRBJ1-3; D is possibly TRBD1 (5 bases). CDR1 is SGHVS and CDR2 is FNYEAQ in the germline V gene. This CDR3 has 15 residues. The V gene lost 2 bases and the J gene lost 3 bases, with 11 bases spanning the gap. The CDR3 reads CASSLYGAGGNTIYF. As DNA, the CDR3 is TGTGCCAGCAGCTTATATGGGGCAGGTGGAAACACCATATATTTT. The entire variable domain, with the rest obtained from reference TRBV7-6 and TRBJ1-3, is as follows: GAGVSQSPRYKVTKRGQDVALRCDPISGHVSLYWYRQALGQGPEFLTYFNYEAQQDKSGLPNDRFSAERPEGSISTLTIQRTEQRDSAMYRCASSLYGAGGNTIYFGEGSWLTVV.

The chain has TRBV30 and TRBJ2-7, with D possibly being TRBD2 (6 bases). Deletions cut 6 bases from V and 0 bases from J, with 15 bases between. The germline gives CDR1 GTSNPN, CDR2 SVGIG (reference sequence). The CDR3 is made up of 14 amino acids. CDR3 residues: CACAGLDFSYEQYF. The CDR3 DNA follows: TGTGCCTGCGCGGGACTCGACTTCTCCTACGAGCAGTACTTC. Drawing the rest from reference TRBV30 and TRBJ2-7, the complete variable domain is SQTIHQWPATLVQPVGSPLSLECTVEGTSNPNLYWYRQAAGRGLQLLFYSVGIGQISSEVPQNLSASRPQDRQFILSSKKLLLSDSGFYLCACAGLDFSYEQYFGPGTRLTVT.

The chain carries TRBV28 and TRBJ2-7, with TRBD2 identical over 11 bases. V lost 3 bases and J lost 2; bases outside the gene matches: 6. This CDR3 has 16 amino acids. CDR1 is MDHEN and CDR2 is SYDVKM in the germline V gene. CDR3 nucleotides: TGTGCCAGCAGTTTGTCCTTAGCGGGGGGGCCCTACGAGCAGTACTTC. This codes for CASSLSLAGGPYEQYF.

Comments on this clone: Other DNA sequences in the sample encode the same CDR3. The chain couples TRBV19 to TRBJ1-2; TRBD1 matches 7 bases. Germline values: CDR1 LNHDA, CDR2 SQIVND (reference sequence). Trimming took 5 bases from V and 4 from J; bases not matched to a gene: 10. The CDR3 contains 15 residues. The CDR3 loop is CASSDSTGTFYGYTF. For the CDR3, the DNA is TGTGCCAGTAGTGACTCGACAGGGACCTTCTATGGCTACACCTTC.

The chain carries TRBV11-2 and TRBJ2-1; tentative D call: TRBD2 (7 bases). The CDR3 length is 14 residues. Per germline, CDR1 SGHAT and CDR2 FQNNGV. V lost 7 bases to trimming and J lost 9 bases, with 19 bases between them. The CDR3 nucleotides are TGTGCCAGCACCTGGACGGCGGGGGCGGGTGAGCAGTTCTTC. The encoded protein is CASTWTAGAGEQFF.

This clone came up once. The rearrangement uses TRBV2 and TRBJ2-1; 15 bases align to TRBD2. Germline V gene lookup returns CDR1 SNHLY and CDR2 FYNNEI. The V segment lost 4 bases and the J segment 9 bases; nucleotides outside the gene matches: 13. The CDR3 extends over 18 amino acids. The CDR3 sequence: CASSGSRRTSGRATEQFF. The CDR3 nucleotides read TGTGCCAGCAGTGGCTCCCGCAGGACTAGCGGGAGGGCCACTGAGCAGTTCTTC.

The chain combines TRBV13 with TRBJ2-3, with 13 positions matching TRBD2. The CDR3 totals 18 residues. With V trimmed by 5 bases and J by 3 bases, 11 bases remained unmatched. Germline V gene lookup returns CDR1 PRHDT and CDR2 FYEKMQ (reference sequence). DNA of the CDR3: TGTGCCAGCAGCCAAACTAGCGGGAGGGCCGAAGAGACAGATACGCAGTATTTT. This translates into CASSQTSGRAEETDTQYF.

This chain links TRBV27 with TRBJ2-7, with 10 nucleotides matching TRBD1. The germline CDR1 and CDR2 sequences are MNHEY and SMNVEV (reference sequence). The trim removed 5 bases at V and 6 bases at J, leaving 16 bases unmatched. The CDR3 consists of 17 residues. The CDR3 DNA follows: TGTGCCAGCAGTGCCCCCGCGGGGACAGGGGCGTTTGGCGAGCAGTACTTC. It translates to CASSAPAGTGAFGEQYF.

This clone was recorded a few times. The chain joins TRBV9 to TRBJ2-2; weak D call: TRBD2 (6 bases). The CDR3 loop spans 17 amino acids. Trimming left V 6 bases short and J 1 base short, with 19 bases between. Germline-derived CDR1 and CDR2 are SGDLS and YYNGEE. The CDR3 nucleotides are TGTGCCAGCACCCGAAGGCCAGGGACTGGGAACACCGGGGAGCTGTTTTTT. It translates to CASTRRPGTGNTGELFF.

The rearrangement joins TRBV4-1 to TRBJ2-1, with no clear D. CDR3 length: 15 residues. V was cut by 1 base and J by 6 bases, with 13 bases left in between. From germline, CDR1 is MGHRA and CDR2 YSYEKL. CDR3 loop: CASSQVSSLGNEQFF. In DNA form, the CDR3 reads TGCGCCAGCAGCCAAGTCTCTAGTCTGGGCAATGAGCAGTTCTTC.

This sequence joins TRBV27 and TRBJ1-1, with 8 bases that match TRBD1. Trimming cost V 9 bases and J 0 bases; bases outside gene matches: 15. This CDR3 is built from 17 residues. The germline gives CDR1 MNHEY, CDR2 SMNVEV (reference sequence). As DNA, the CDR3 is TGTGCCAGTAGAAGAGGACAGGGTTTTGTCGTGAACACTGAAGCTTTCTTT. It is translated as CASRRGQGFVVNTEAFF.

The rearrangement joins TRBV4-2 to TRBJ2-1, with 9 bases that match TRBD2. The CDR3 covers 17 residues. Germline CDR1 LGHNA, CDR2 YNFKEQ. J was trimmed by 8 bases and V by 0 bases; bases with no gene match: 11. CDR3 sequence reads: CASSQDPAGGIVDEQFF. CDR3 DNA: TGTGCCAGCAGCCAAGACCCAGCGGGAGGTATAGTCGATGAGCAGTTCTTC.

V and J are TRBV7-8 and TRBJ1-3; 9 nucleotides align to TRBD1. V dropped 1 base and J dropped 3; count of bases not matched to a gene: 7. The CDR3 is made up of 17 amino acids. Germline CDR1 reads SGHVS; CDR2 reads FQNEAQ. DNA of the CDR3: TGTGCCAGCAGCTTAGAAGTAGGGGGACAGGGTGGAAACACCATATATTTT. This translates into CASSLEVGGQGGNTIYF.

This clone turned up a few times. CDR3 sequence: CASSSDRGANEAFF. In nucleotides, the CDR3 is TGTGCCAGCAGCTCTGACAGGGGGGCGAATGAAGCTTTCTTT. The rearrangement uses TRBV7-4 and TRBJ1-1, with TRBD1 matching 9 bases. Germline V gene lookup returns CDR1 SGHVT and CDR2 SQSDAQ. V shed 4 bases, J shed 7 bases, and the junction held 7 bases outside the gene matches. This CDR3 comprises 14 residues.